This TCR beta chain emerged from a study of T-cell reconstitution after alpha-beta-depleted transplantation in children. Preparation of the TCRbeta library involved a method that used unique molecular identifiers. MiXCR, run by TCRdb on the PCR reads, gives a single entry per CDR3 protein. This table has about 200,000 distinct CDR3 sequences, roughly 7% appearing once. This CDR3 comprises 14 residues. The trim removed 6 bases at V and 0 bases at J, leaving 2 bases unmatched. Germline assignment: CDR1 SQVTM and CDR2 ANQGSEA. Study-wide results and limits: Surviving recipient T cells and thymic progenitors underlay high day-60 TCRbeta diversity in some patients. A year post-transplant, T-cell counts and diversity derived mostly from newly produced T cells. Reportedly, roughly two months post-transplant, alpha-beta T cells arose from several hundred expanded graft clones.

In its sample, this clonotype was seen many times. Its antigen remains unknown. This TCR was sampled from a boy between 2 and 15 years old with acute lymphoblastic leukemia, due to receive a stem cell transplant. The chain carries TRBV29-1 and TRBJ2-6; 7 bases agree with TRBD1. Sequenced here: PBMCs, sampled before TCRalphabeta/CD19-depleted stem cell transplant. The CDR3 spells CSVGTVSGANVLTF. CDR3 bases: TGCAGCGTCGGGACAGTCTCTGGGGCCAACGTCCTGACTTTC.